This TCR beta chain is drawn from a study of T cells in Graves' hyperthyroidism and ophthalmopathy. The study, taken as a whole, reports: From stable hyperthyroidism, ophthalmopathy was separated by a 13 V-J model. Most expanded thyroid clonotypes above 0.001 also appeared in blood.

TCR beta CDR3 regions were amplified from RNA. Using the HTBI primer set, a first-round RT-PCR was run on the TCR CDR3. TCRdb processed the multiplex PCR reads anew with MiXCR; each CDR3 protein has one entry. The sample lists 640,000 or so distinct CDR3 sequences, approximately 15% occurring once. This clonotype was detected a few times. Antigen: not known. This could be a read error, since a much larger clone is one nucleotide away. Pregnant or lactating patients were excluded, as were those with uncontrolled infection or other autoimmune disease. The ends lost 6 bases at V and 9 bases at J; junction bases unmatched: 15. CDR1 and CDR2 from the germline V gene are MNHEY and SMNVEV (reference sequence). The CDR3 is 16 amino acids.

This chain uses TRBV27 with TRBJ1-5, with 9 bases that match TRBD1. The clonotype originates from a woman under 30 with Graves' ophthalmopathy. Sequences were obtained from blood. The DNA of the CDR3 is TGTGCCAGCAGCTCAACGGCCGGGACAGGGTTTCGGCCCCAGCATTTT. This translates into CASSSTAGTGFRPQHF.